The present TCR beta chain was sequenced within a study of cytotoxic CD8 clonotypes in ibrutinib-treated CLL. Across the study: 11 relapsed/refractory, around 14 treatment-naive; some 17 IGHV unmutated. Broader study findings: Sustained-remission and progressing patients' sampling times differed. The clonality rise at ibrutinib response reflected private clonotype expansion.

V lost 1 base and J 1 base, leaving 4 bases between the germline ends. This CDR3 spans 12 amino acids. The germline V gene has CDR1 SQVTM and CDR2 ANQGSEA. In this sample, this clone turned up a few times. Its antigen is not identified. Deep sequencing aimed at 1 in 200,000 to 1 in 1 million T cells' resolution. Data came from immunoSEQ multiplex PCR; TCRdb stores just in-frame clones and leaves some out. The sample holds hundreds of thousands of clones; roughly 70% are singletons and the top ten take 15%. The source was PBMCs, collected after 24 months of ibrutinib treatment. The TCR was taken from a human donor with chronic lymphocytic leukemia. The rearrangement uses TRBV29-1 and TRBJ1-1; no clear D. CDR3 coding DNA: TGCAGCGTTGAAGTTCGGAACACTGAAGCTTTCTTT. Encoded protein: CSVEVRNTEAFF. The entire variable domain, with the rest obtained from reference TRBV29-1 and TRBJ1-1, is as follows: SAVISQKPSRDICQRGTSLTIQCQVDSQVTMMFWYRQQPGQSLTLIATANQGSEATYESGFVIDKFPISRPNLTFSTLTVSNMSPEDSSIYLCSVEVRNTEAFFGQGTRLTVV.